This TCR beta chain was captured by sequencing in a study of blood T cells in healthy people across ages. This CDR3 spans 14 amino acids. The germline V and J ends were trimmed by 8 bases and 3 bases, with 16 bases remaining between them. CDR1 is SGHTA and CDR2 is FQGTGA in the germline V gene. Donors were healthy Caucasian individuals from Russia aged roughly 6 to 95. Primed by a sample-barcoded 5' primer and a J-beta primer mix, a second PCR proceeded for 7 to 11 cycles. Per sample, CDR3-containing paired-end reads numbered at least 2.5 million. TCRdb reprocessed the 5' RACE reads via MiXCR and lists one record per CDR3 protein. The sample consists of about 830,000 distinct CDR3 sequences, around 62% of them appearing once.

The sequence was obtained from a man younger than 40 in good health. The sample comprised blood. The chain uses TRBV7-3 and TRBJ2-5; the D gene is possibly TRBD1 (7 bases). The CDR3: CASARGTEKETQYF. CDR3 coding DNA: TGTGCCAGCGCGCGCGGGACAGAGAAAGAGACCCAGTACTTC.